A selection of T cell receptor beta chains follows, all from one sample in a study of shared clonotypes between healthy human individuals. The protocol was immunoSEQ multiplex PCR, while the TCRdb copy is restricted to in-frame clones and leaves out a portion. The sample includes about 490,000 clones, 65% to 80% of them seen just once. Sequencing used PBMCs. The receptor source for this set is a woman aged 40 to 50 in good health. Some clones in this sample may be carry-over from other donors' samples. The CDR3 runs from the conserved cysteine through the conserved F or W. The D gene is left open where the match is weak. Some rows have no size entry. The others give once, few or many, or a class for an expanded clone.

>TRBV5-4|NA|TRBD2|TRBJ2-2
CASSPGGAGGGTGELFF
TGTGCCAGCAGCCCCGGTGGGGCGGGAGGGGGCACCGGGGAGCTGTTTTTT
>TRBV28|NA|TRBD2|TRBJ2-3
CASSSGLAGYTDTQYF
TGTGCCAGCAGTTCGGGACTAGCGGGTTACACAGATACGCAGTATTTT
>TRBV5-1|NA|TRBD2|TRBJ2-7
CASSPSGSSYEQYF
TGCGCCAGCAGCCCTAGCGGCAGCTCCTACGAGCAGTACTTC
>TRBV5-4|NA|TRBD2|TRBJ2-3
CASSSGTSGAASTDTQYF
TGTGCCAGCAGCTCCGGGACTAGCGGAGCCGCTAGCACAGATACGCAGTATTTT
>TRBV5-4|once|NA|TRBJ2-6
CASSLLLAERFSGANVLTF
TGTGCCAGCAGCTTGCTTTTAGCGGAACGCTTCTCTGGGGCCAACGTCCTGACTTTC
>TRBV7-9|once|NA|TRBJ1-1
CASIADRSNTEAFF
TGTGCCAGCATCGCCGACAGATCGAACACTGAAGCTTTCTTT
>TRBV5-1|few|TRBD1|TRBJ1-2
CASRGGTVNYGYTF
TGCGCCAGCAGGGGCGGGACAGTTAACTATGGCTACACCTTC
>TRBV5-4|NA|NA|TRBJ2-7
CASSFSSYEQYF
TGTGCCAGCAGCTTCAGCTCCTACGAGCAGTACTTC
>TRBV28|NA|TRBD1|TRBJ1-2
CASSLGTGGGYGYTF
TGTGCCAGCAGTTTGGGGACAGGGGGCGGCTATGGCTACACCTTC
>TRBV19|NA|NA|TRBJ2-3
CASSIGPGARIDTQYF
TGTGCCAGTAGTATAGGCCCAGGAGCCCGTATAGATACGCAGTATTTT
>TRBV28|once|NA|TRBJ1-2
CATTGRVNYGYTF
TGTGCCACCACCGGCCGGGTTAACTATGGCTACACCTTC
>TRBV28|NA|TRBD1|TRBJ1-1
CASSSDRGRVNTEAFF
TGTGCCAGCAGTTCCGACAGGGGGCGCGTCAACACTGAAGCTTTCTTT
>TRBV28|NA|NA|TRBJ2-1
CASSLGPGKYNEQFF
TGTGCCAGCAGTTTAGGGCCAGGAAAATACAATGAGCAGTTCTTC
>TRBV10-3|NA|TRBD2|TRBJ2-1
CAISESSGSGLGDEQFF
TGTGCCATCAGTGAGTCGAGCGGGAGTGGGCTGGGAGATGAGCAGTTCTTC
>TRBV27|few|TRBD1|TRBJ1-5
CASSLGDRYNQPQHF
TGTGCCAGCAGTTTGGGGGACAGATACAATCAGCCCCAGCATTTT
>TRBV11-2|few|NA|TRBJ1-1
CASSWTGAEAFF
TGTGCCAGCAGCTGGACGGGTGCTGAGGCTTTCTTT
>TRBV19|NA|NA|TRBJ2-5
CASSSSGAPWTQYF
TGTGCCAGCAGTTCGTCCGGGGCCCCCTGGACCCAGTACTTC
>TRBV28|NA|NA|TRBJ1-1
CASRGYTEAFF
TGTGCCAGCAGGGGTTACACTGAAGCTTTCTTT
>TRBV27|NA|NA|TRBJ2-4
CASSHDRERTRNIQYF
TGTGCCAGCAGTCACGACAGGGAGCGGACTAGAAACATTCAGTACTTC
>TRBV6-1|NA|TRBD1|TRBJ1-3
CASRDREDSGNTIYF
TGTGCCAGCAGGGACAGGGAGGACTCTGGAAACACCATATATTTT
>TRBV9|NA|NA|TRBJ2-1
CASSSQGWSYNEQFF
TGTGCCAGCAGCAGTCAGGGCTGGTCCTACAATGAGCAGTTCTTC
>TRBV4-3|once|NA|TRBJ2-1
CASSLGAGYEQFF
TGCGCCAGCAGCCTGGGGGCTGGCTATGAGCAGTTCTTC
>TRBV30|NA|TRBD1|TRBJ1-5
CAWSHLEGTGGHQPQHF
TGTGCCTGGAGTCACCTGGAAGGGACAGGGGGCCATCAGCCCCAGCATTTT
>TRBV7-9|few|NA|TRBJ2-1
CASSLAVSNYNEQFF
TGTGCCAGCAGCTTAGCGGTCTCGAACTACAATGAGCAGTTCTTC
>TRBV19|NA|NA|TRBJ1-5
CASRQNNQPQHF
TGTGCCAGTAGACAAAACAATCAGCCCCAGCATTTT
>TRBV6-1|NA|NA|TRBJ2-7
CASSERQSYEQYF
TGTGCCAGCAGTGAACGACAGTCCTACGAGCAGTACTTC
>TRBV5-1|NA|TRBD2|TRBJ2-1
CASSLEAGRATFGEQFF
TGCGCCAGCAGCTTGGAGGCCGGGAGGGCCACTTTTGGCGAGCAGTTCTTC
>TRBV18|once|TRBD1|TRBJ2-2
CASSPLSDRGTGELFF
TGTGCCAGCTCACCACTCTCGGACAGGGGGACCGGGGAGCTGTTTTTT
>TRBV5-4|many|TRBD2|TRBJ2-5
CASSFGSGSVQETQYF
TGTGCCAGCAGCTTTGGCAGCGGGAGCGTCCAAGAGACCCAGTACTTC
>TRBV5-1|few|NA|TRBJ1-2
CASSLVPGARAGYTF
TGCGCCAGCAGCTTGGTTCCGGGGGCGCGAGCTGGCTACACCTTC
>TRBV7-6|NA|TRBD2|TRBJ2-1
CASSGLAGVEQFF
TGTGCCAGCAGCGGACTAGCGGGAGTTGAGCAGTTCTTC
>TRBV6-4|NA|NA|TRBJ2-3
CASSSRGSTDTQYF
TGTGCCAGCAGTAGTCGGGGGAGTACAGATACGCAGTATTTT
>TRBV25-1|NA|NA|TRBJ1-1
CASGGGLTEAFF
TGTGCCAGCGGGGGGGGTCTCACTGAAGCTTTCTTT